These 24 T cell receptor beta chains were sequenced from one sample in a study of identical twins. Each CDR3 protein is one row after TCRdb ran MiXCR on the 5' RACE reads. The repertoire consists of approximately 590,000 distinct CDR3 sequences, with nearly 10% occurring once and the leading ten covering under 3.5%. These data also formed part of another study, on yellow fever vaccine responses in identical twins.

Sequencing input: PBMCs. The source of these receptors is a woman aged 18-30 years in good health.

The rearrangement links TRBV28 to TRBJ2-1, with 7 nucleotides matching TRBD2. Germline V gives CDR1 MDHEN, CDR2 SYDVKM. The CDR3 length is 17 residues. The V gene end was trimmed by 3 bases and the J gene end by 0 bases; junction bases not matched to a gene: 8. CDR3 region: CASSFFVGGSSYNEQFF. The DNA of the CDR3 is TGTGCCAGCAGTTTCTTCGTCGGGGGGAGCTCCTACAATGAGCAGTTCTTC.

There are a few counts of this clonotype. V gene TRBV20-1 combines with J gene TRBJ1-2; D might be TRBD1 (6 bases). From germline, CDR1 is DFQATT and CDR2 SNEGSKA (reference sequence). The CDR3 sequence is 15 residues long. Trimming pared 6 bases from V and 5 bases from J, leaving 22 bases between. The CDR3 nucleotides read TGCAGTGCCGCTGAGGGGGGAGCAAGAGGGTATGGCTACACCTTC. This codes for CSAAEGGARGYGYTF.

This rearrangement joins TRBV11-2 to TRBJ1-1; tentative D call: TRBD1 (6 bases). This CDR3 has 14 residues. The germline V gene encodes CDR1 SGHAT and CDR2 FQNNGV. Deletions cut 5 bases from V and 0 bases from J, with 10 bases between. CDR3 bases: TGTGCCAGCAGCGGAGGGGGTATGAACACTGAAGCTTTCTTT. As protein: CASSGGGMNTEAFF.

This clonotype appeared many times. The chain has TRBV7-3 and TRBJ1-5; D not certain. The length of the CDR3 is 15 residues. The V end lost 2 bases, the J end lost 4 bases, and 12 bases lay between the germline ends. Germline loops: CDR1 SGHTA, CDR2 FQGTGA. The CDR3 sequence is CASSLDGKGNQPQHF. Here the CDR3 DNA reads TGTGCCAGCAGCTTAGATGGGAAGGGAAATCAGCCCCAGCATTTT. Based on the CDR3 plus reference TRBV7-3 and TRBJ1-5, the full variable domain is GAGVSQTPSNKVTEKGKYVELRCDPISGHTALYWYRQSLGQGPEFLIYFQGTGAADDSGLPNDRFFAVRPEGSVSTLKIQRTERGDSAVYLCASSLDGKGNQPQHFGDGTRLSIL.

The chain combines TRBV14 with TRBJ2-1, with 9 positions matching TRBD2. With V trimmed by 2 bases and J by 5 bases, 13 bases remained unmatched. The CDR3 spans 18 residues. The germline gives CDR1 SGHDN, CDR2 FVKESK. For the CDR3, the DNA is TGTGCCAGCAGCCAATTGGCTAGCGGGATCCGAGGGAACAATGAGCAGTTCTTC. Amino acids: CASSQLASGIRGNNEQFF. Using reference TRBV14 and TRBJ2-1 for the parts outside the CDR3, the full variable domain is EAGVTQFPSHSVIEKGQTVTLRCDPISGHDNLYWYRRVMGKEIKFLLHFVKESKQDESGMPNNRFLAERTGGTYSTLKVQPAELEDSGVYFCASSQLASGIRGNNEQFFGPGTRLTVL.

This clonotype occurred many times. CDR3 amino acids: CATSRWDSQETQYF. The CDR3 coding sequence is TGTGCCACCAGCAGATGGGACAGCCAAGAGACCCAGTACTTC. The chain uses TRBV15 and TRBJ2-5, with 7 positions matching TRBD1. The CDR3 consists of 14 residues. V lost 2 bases to trimming and J lost 1 base; unmatched junction nucleotides: 1. CDR1 and CDR2 from the germline V gene are LNHNV and YYDKDF (reference sequence).

V usage is TRBV13 and J usage is TRBJ2-1; TRBD2 matches 7 bases. There are 16 residues in the CDR3. Germline V gene lookup returns CDR1 PRHDT and CDR2 FYEKMQ (reference sequence). J gave up 0 bases and V 4 bases, and 6 bases lay outside the gene matches. In DNA form, the CDR3 reads TGTGCCAGCAGCTCGGAGCGGGGAAGCTCCTACAATGAGCAGTTCTTC. The encoded protein is CASSSERGSSYNEQFF.

J is TRBJ2-1 and V is TRBV7-2; 7 positions agree with TRBD2. Germline V gene sequence: CDR1 SGHTA, CDR2 FQGNSA. The CDR3 totals 12 residues. With 5 bases clipped from V and 10 bases from J, the junction kept 5 bases outside the gene matches. For the CDR3, the DNA is TGTGCCAGCAGCCTGTGGGGGGGGGAGCAGTTCTTC. This codes for CASSLWGGEQFF.

This clonotype was seen at least ten times. The V and J genes are TRBV2 and TRBJ1-6, with TRBD1 identical over 10 bases. The CDR3 runs 14 residues. The germline V gene encodes CDR1 SNHLY and CDR2 FYNNEI. V gave up 5 bases and J gave up 11 bases; unmatched junction bases: 6. The chain's CDR3 is CASSSGQGTAPLHF. The CDR3 DNA reads TGTGCCAGCAGTTCGGGACAGGGGACCGCACCCCTCCACTTT.

This clonotype has just a few counts. The J gene is TRBJ2-5, the V gene TRBV6-1, with 7 bases fitting TRBD1. V was clipped by 5 bases and J by 1 base; unmatched bases: 4. The germline V gene encodes CDR1 MNHNS and CDR2 SASEGT. This CDR3 is built from 14 residues. Written as DNA, the CDR3 is TGTGCCAGCAGTCAGACAGGGTTCCAAGAGACCCAGTACTTC. It yields the protein CASSQTGFQETQYF.

This chain connects TRBV20-1 to TRBJ2-5; D possibly uses TRBD1 or TRBD2 (5 bases each). There are 13 residues in the CDR3. Germline V CDR1 and CDR2: DFQATT, SNEGSKA (reference sequence). The V gene lost 6 bases and the J gene lost 2 bases, with 13 bases spanning the gap. CDR3 loop: CSATGTQQETQYF. CDR3 bases: TGCAGTGCGACCGGGACGCAACAAGAGACCCAGTACTTC.

This clonotype was picked up a small number of times. The chain combines TRBV20-1 with TRBJ1-2, with D maybe TRBD1 (5 bases). V shed 0 bases and J shed 2 bases, with 13 bases lying between them. The CDR3 length is 15 residues. Germline CDR1 is DFQATT and CDR2 is SNEGSKA (reference sequence). As DNA, the CDR3 is TGCAGTGCTAGAGATAGCTGGGACCTAAACTATGGCTACACCTTC. Translated: CSARDSWDLNYGYTF.

This rearrangement joins TRBV20-1 to TRBJ2-1; D possibly corresponds to TRBD1 (6 bases). The CDR3 spans 15 residues. Germline CDR1 and CDR2: DFQATT and SNEGSKA (reference sequence). The V and J ends lost 0 bases and 8 bases respectively, with 17 bases between them. The CDR3: CSARDRGQPLDEQFF. The CDR3 coding sequence is TGCAGTGCTAGAGATAGGGGACAACCTTTAGATGAGCAGTTCTTC.

The gene calls are TRBV7-9 and TRBJ2-1, with D maybe TRBD2 (5 bases). There are 16 residues in the CDR3. V gave up 7 bases and J gave up 0 bases, with 16 bases separating them. Germline V lookup: CDR1 SEHNR, CDR2 FQNEAQ (reference sequence). The DNA of the CDR3 is TGTGCCAGCACCCGAAGCGGTTCCAGCTCCTACAATGAGCAGTTCTTC. This encodes CASTRSGSSSYNEQFF. The variable domain in full, completed from reference TRBV7-9 and TRBJ2-1, reads DTGVSQNPRHKITKRGQNVTFRCDPISEHNRLYWYRQTLGQGPEFLTYFQNEAQLEKSRLLSDRFSAERPKGSFSTLEIQRTEQGDSAMYLCASTRSGSSSYNEQFFGPGTRLTVL.

This clonotype was counted only a few times. V and J are TRBV18 and TRBJ1-1, with D possibly TRBD1 on 5 matching bases. The germline V and J ends were trimmed by 4 bases and 4 bases, with 16 bases remaining between them. Germline CDR1 is KGHSH and CDR2 is LQKENI. The CDR3 consists of 15 residues. CDR3 sequence: CASSLGSWGGTEAFF. The CDR3 DNA is TGTGCCAGCTCACTCGGATCGTGGGGGGGCACTGAAGCTTTCTTT.

In this sample, this clonotype turned up a few times. V and J are TRBV10-3 and TRBJ2-1, with 13 bases fitting TRBD2. This CDR3 has 13 residues. V lost 6 bases, J lost 9 bases, and 2 bases stayed unmatched. Germline V gives CDR1 ENHRY, CDR2 SYGVKD. CDR3 sequence: CAIRGLAGSEQFF. CDR3 bases: TGTGCCATCAGGGGACTAGCGGGAAGTGAGCAGTTCTTC.

This chain joins TRBV12-3 or TRBV12-4 and TRBJ1-5; 7 nucleotides match TRBD1. The J segment lost 2 bases and the V segment lost 7 bases, leaving 8 bases of the junction unmatched. This CDR3 is 15 amino acids long. CDR3 residues: CASTKTGEGNQPQHF. Written as DNA, the CDR3 is TGTGCCAGCACAAAAACAGGGGAGGGCAATCAGCCCCAGCATTTT.

This clonotype was seen at least ten times. This rearrangement joins TRBV6-5 to TRBJ2-7; 8 bases agree with TRBD2. J was trimmed by 1 base and V by 4 bases; bases with no gene match: 9. Germline CDR1 MNHEY, CDR2 SVGAGI. This CDR3 region has 16 residues. The CDR3 DNA reads as TGTGCCAGCAGTTCACAGGGCGGGACTAGGTCCTACGAGCAGTACTTC. Its translation: CASSSQGGTRSYEQYF.

There are a few counts of this clonotype. The chain recombines TRBV12-3 or TRBV12-4 with TRBJ2-5; maybe TRBD1 (6 bases). Trimming removed 2 bases from V and 3 bases from J, with 13 bases in between. This CDR3 has 15 residues. The CDR3 protein is CASSLRVNREETQYF. CDR3 DNA sequence: TGTGCCAGCAGTTTAAGGGTTAACAGGGAAGAGACCCAGTACTTC.

In this sample, this clonotype turned up many times. This chain joins TRBV7-9 and TRBJ2-2; D call uncertain. In germline, CDR1 is SEHNR, CDR2 FQNEAQ (reference sequence). The CDR3 runs to 14 residues. Trimming cost V 3 bases and J 1 base, with 6 bases left between them. CDR3 DNA sequence: TGTGCCAGCAGCTTGGGGAAGAACACCGGGGAGCTGTTTTTT. It translates to CASSLGKNTGELFF. Full variable domain (missing parts from reference TRBV7-9 and TRBJ2-2): DTGVSQNPRHKITKRGQNVTFRCDPISEHNRLYWYRQTLGQGPEFLTYFQNEAQLEKSRLLSDRFSAERPKGSFSTLEIQRTEQGDSAMYLCASSLGKNTGELFFGEGSRLTVL.

The sample holds many counts of this clonotype. V usage is TRBV28 and J usage is TRBJ1-4; possibly TRBD1 for D (6 bases). The CDR3 runs 14 residues. Germline loops: CDR1 MDHEN, CDR2 SYDVKM. The V end was cut by 8 bases, the J end by 7 bases, with 17 bases between. The CDR3 coding sequence is TGTGCCAGCTCGGTGGGGGAGACAGGTGAAAAACTGTTTTTT. Translated: CASSVGETGEKLFF.

The rearrangement links TRBV18 to TRBJ2-1; D unresolved. V shed 0 bases and J shed 1 base, with 10 bases lying between them. Germline values: CDR1 KGHSH, CDR2 LQKENI. The CDR3 has 16 residues. The CDR3 region is CASSPPGGKSYNEQFF. CDR3 nucleotides: TGTGCCAGCTCACCACCGGGCGGAAAATCCTACAATGAGCAGTTCTTC. The variable domain in full, with the rest retrieved from reference TRBV18 and TRBJ2-1, is NAGVMQNPRHLVRRRGQEARLRCSPMKGHSHVYWYRQLPEEGLKFMVYLQKENIIDESGMPKERFSAEFPKEGPSILRIQQVVRGDSAAYFCASSPPGGKSYNEQFFGPGTRLTVL.

The sample holds a few counts of this clonotype. J is TRBJ2-1 and V is TRBV2; TRBD1 matches at 7 bases. This CDR3 comprises 16 residues. J was trimmed by 9 bases and V by 1 base; bases with no gene match: 12. Germline V gene sequence: CDR1 SNHLY, CDR2 FYNNEI. The chain's CDR3 is CASSEDAGQAFGEQFF. The CDR3 region has the DNA TGTGCCAGCAGTGAAGACGCCGGACAGGCCTTTGGTGAGCAGTTCTTC.

This clonotype was counted only a few times. This chain links TRBV4-1 with TRBJ2-7; D unresolved. In germline, CDR1 is MGHRA, CDR2 YSYEKL. Trimming took 0 bases from V and 6 from J, leaving 18 bases between them. The CDR3 is made up of 16 amino acids. The CDR3 DNA reads as TGCGCCAGCAGCCAAGATCATGGGTTCGGCCTTCGCGAGCAGTACTTC. Its protein is CASSQDHGFGLREQYF.